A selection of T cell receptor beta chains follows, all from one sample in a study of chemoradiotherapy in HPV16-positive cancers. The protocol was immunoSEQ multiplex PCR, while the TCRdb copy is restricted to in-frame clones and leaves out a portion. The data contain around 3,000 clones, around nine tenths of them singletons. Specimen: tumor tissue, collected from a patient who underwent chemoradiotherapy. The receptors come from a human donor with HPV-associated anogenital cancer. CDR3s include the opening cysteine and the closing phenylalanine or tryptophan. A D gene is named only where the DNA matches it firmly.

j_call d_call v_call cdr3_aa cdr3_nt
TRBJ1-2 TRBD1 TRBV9 CASSPSGQGQYGYTF TGTGCCAGCAGCCCGAGCGGACAGGGGCAGTATGGCTACACCTTC
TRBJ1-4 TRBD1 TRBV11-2 CASSLVGTGFNEKLFF TGTGCCAGCAGCTTAGTAGGGACAGGGTTTAATGAAAAACTGTTTTTT
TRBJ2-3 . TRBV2 CASRWTGMGTDTQYF TGTGCCAGCAGATGGACGGGCATGGGCACAGATACGCAGTATTTT
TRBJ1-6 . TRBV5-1 CASSSNRDYNSPLHF TGCGCCAGCAGCTCTAACCGGGACTATAATTCACCCCTCCACTTT
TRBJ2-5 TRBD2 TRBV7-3 CASSPGGWETQYF TGTGCCAGCAGCCCGGGGGGTTGGGAGACCCAGTACTTC
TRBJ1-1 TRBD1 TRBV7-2 CASSLAQGGLSEAFF TGTGCCAGCAGCTTAGCTCAAGGGGGCCTCTCTGAAGCTTTCTTT
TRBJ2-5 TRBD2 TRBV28 CASSLAGGSPGTQYF TGTGCCAGCAGTTTAGCGGGGGGTAGCCCCGGGACCCAGTACTTC
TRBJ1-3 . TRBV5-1 CASSPGDLGNTIYF TGCGCCAGCAGCCCCGGGGACCTTGGAAACACCATATATTTT
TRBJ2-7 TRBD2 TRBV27 CASSFRSRGATYEQYF TGTGCCAGCAGTTTTAGATCGCGGGGGGCCACCTACGAGCAGTACTTC
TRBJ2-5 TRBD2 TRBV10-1 CASSESPRLAGTEETQYF TGCGCCAGCAGTGAGTCTCCGAGACTAGCGGGGACGGAGGAGACCCAGTACTTC
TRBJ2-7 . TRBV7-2 CASSLQGHEQYF TGTGCCAGCAGCTTACAGGGTCACGAGCAGTACTTC
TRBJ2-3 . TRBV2 CASRNLADTQYF TGTGCCAGCAGAAACCTGGCAGATACGCAGTATTTT
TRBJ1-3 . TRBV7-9 CASSIQGSSGNTIYF TGTGCCAGCAGCATCCAGGGTAGCTCTGGAAACACCATATATTTT